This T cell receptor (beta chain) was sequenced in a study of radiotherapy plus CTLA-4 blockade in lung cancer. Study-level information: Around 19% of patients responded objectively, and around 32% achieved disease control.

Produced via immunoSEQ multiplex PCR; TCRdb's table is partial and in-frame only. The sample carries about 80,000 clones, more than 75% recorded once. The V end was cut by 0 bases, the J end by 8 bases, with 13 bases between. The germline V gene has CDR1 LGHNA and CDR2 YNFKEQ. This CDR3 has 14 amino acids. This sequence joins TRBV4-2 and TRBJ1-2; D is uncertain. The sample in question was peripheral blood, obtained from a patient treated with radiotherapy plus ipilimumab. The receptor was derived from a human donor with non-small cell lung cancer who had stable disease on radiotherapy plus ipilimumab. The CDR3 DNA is TGTGCCAGCAGCCAAGATACGAGGGAAAGCGGCTACACCTTC. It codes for CASSQDTRESGYTF.